The 7 T cell receptor beta chains listed next were all sequenced from one sample in a study of monozygotic twins with inflammatory bowel disease. TCRdb reprocessed the 5' RACE reads, keeping one entry per CDR3 protein, no DNA. In all, the sample yields nearly 450,000 distinct CDR3 sequences. The sample comprised blood. These receptors were taken from a human donor with ulcerative colitis or Crohn's disease, or a healthy co-twin of an affected twin (not recorded which).

The rearrangement joins TRBV19 to TRBJ2-3; the D gene TCRdb calls, TRBD2, cannot be checked with no DNA. The CDR3 contains 14 residues. The V gene's germline CDR1 is LNHDA and CDR2 SQIVND (reference sequence). The CDR3 spells CASSIGGGEDTQYF. The full variable domain, with the rest looked up from reference TRBV19 and TRBJ2-3, is DGGITQSPKYLFRKEGQNVTLSCEQNLNHDAMYWYRQDPGQGLRLIYYSQIVNDFQKGDIAEGYSVSREKKESFPLTVTSAQKNPTAFYLCASSIGGGEDTQYFGPGTRLTVL.

This chain joins TRBV5-6 and TRBJ1-5; without DNA, the TCRdb call of TRBD1 cannot be checked. Germline CDR1 is SGHDT and CDR2 is YYEEEE. The CDR3 is 14 residues long. The CDR3 here is CASALGQGDQPQHF.

This sequence joins TRBV24-1 and TRBJ2-1; TCRdb designates TRBD1, a call that cannot be tested without DNA. The CDR3 sequence is 17 residues long. CDR1 is KGHDR and CDR2 is SFDVKD in the germline V gene. The CDR3 is CATSDATPGQGRDEQFF.

V usage is TRBV27 and J usage is TRBJ1-6; with no DNA, the TCRdb D assignment of TRBD1 cannot be verified. CDR1 is MNHEY and CDR2 is SMNVEV in the germline V gene (reference sequence). The CDR3 covers 13 residues. The CDR3 is CASGRDRVSPLHF.

The chain employs TRBV4-2 and TRBJ2-1; TCRdb's D call of TRBD2 is untestable without DNA. The germline V gene encodes CDR1 LGHNA and CDR2 YNFKEQ. This CDR3 has 18 amino acids. The CDR3 loop reads CASSLLGGGSGRGNEQFF.

V and J are TRBV6-2 or TRBV6-3 and TRBJ1-1; absent DNA, TCRdb's TRBD1 call cannot be checked. CDR3 length equals 14 residues. CDR1 and CDR2 (germline): MNHEY, SVGEGT. The CDR3 sequence: CASSLPEGAGGAFF.

This chain uses TRBV19 with TRBJ1-2; no DNA is available, so the TRBD1 call from TCRdb remains unchecked. The length of the CDR3 is 20 residues. Germline CDR1 reads LNHDA; CDR2 reads SQIVND (reference sequence). The CDR3: CASSTRVKTGVSPGNYGYTF.